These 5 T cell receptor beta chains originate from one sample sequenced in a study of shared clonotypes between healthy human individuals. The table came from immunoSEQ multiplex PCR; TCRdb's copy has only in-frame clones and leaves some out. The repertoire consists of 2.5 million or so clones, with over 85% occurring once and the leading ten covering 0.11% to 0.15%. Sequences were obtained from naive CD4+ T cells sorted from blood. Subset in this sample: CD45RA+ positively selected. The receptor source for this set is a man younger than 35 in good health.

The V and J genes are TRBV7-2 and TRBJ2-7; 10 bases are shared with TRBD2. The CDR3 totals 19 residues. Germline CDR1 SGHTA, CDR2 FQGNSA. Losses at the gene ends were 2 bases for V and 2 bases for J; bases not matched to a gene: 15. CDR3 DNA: TGTGCCAGCAGCTTACCCCAGCCCCCAGCGGGGGGGCACCCCTACGAGCAGTACTTC. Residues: CASSLPQPPAGGHPYEQYF.

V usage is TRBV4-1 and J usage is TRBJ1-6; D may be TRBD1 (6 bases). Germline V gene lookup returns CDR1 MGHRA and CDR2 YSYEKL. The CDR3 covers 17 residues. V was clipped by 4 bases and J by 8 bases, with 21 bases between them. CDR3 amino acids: CASSPKVGGGMDSPLHF. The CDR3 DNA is TGCGCCAGCAGCCCTAAAGTGGGGGGCGGCATGGATTCACCCCTCCACTTT.

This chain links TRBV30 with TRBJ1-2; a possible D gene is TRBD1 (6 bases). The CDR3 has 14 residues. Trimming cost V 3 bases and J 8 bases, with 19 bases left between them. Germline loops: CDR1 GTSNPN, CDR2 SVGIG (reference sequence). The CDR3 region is CAWRRQAGVYGYTF. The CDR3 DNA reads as TGTGCCTGGAGGCGTCAGGCAGGGGTGTACGGCTACACCTTC.

CDR3 residues: CASSFPVSPNEQFF. CDR3 DNA sequence: TGTGCCAGCAGCTTTCCGGTGAGCCCCAATGAGCAGTTCTTC. The gene calls are TRBV5-6 and TRBJ2-1; D remains ambiguous. Trimming left V 2 bases short and J 6 bases short, with 12 bases between. This CDR3 contains 14 residues. From germline, CDR1 is SGHDT and CDR2 YYEEEE.

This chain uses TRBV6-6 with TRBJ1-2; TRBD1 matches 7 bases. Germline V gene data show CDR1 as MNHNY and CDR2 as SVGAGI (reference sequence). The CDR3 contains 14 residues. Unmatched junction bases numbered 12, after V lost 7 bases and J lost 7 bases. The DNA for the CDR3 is TGTGCCAGCATTAACGGAGGGGGCGAGACTGGCTACACCTTC. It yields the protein CASINGGGETGYTF.